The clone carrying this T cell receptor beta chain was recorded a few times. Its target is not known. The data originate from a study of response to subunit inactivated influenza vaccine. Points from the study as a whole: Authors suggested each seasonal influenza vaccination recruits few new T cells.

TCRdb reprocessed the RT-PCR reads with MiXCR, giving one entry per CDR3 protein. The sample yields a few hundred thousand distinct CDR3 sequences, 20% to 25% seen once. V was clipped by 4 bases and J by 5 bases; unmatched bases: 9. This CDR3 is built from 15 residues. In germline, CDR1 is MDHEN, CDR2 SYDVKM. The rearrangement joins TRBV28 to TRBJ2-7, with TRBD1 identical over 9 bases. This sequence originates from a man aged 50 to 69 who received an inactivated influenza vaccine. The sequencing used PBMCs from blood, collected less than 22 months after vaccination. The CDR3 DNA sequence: TGTGCCAGCAGTTCCTCCGGGACAGGGAACCACGAGCAGTACTTC. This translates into CASSSSGTGNHEQYF.